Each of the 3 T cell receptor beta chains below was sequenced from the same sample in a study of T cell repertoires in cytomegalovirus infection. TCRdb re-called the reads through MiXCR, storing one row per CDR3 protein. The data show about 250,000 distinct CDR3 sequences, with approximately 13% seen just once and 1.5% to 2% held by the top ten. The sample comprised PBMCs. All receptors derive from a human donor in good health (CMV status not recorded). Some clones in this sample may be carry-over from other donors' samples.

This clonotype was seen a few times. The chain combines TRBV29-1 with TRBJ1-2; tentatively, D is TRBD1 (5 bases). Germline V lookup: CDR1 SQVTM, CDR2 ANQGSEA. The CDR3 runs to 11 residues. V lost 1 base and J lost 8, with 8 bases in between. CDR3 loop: CSVEGGIGYTF. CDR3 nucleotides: TGCAGCGTTGAAGGGGGGATCGGCTACACCTTC.

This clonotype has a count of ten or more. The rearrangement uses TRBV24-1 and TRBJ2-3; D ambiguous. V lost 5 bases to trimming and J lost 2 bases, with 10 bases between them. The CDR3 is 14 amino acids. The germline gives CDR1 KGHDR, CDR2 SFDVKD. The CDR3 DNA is TGTGCCACCAGTGGGACGGTTTACACAGATACGCAGTATTTT. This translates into CATSGTVYTDTQYF.

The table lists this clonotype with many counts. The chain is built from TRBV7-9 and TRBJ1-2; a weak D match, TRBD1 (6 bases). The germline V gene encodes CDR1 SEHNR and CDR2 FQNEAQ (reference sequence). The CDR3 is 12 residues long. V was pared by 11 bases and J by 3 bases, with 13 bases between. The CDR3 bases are TGTGCCGCAGGGGATCCGCACTATGGCTACACCTTC. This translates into CAAGDPHYGYTF.